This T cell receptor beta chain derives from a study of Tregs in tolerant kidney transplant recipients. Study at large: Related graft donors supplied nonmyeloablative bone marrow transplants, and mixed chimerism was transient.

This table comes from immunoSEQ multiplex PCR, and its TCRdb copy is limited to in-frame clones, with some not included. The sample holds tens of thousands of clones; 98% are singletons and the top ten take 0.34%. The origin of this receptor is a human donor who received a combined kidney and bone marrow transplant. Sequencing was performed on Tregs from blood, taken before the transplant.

The CDR3 DNA reads TGTGCCAGCAGTGGAGAACCGGGACAGGGAACGCATCAGCCCCAGCATTTT. It encodes CASSGEPGQGTHQPQHF. V gene TRBV6-1 combines with J gene TRBJ1-5, with TRBD1 identical over 9 bases. Per germline, CDR1 MNHNS and CDR2 SASEGT. V gave up 4 bases and J gave up 5 bases; unmatched junction bases: 12. The CDR3 consists of 17 residues.